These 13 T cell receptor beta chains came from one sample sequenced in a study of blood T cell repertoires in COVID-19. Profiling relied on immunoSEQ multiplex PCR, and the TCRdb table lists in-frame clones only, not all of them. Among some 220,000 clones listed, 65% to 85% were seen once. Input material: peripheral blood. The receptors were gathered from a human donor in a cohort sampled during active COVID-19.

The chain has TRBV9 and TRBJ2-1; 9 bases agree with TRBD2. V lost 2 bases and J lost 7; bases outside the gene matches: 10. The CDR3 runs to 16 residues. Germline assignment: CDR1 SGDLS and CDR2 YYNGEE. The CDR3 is CASSVSGRILRNEQFF. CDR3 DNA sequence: TGTGCCAGCAGCGTTAGCGGGAGAATATTAAGGAATGAGCAGTTCTTC.

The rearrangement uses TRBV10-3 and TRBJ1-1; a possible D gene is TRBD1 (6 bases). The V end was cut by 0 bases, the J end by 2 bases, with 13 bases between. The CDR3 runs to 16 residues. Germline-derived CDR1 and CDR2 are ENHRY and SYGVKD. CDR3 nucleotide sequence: TGTGCCATCAGTGAGTCAACTACAGGGTCAAACACTGAAGCTTTCTTT. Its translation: CAISESTTGSNTEAFF.

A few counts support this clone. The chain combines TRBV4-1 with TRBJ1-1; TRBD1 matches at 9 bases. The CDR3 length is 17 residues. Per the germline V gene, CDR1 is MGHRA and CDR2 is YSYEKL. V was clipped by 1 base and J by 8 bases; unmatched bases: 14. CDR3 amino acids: CASSQVPGTGLLSEAFF. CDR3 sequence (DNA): TGCGCCAGCAGCCAAGTTCCCGGGACAGGGCTTCTGTCGGAAGCTTTCTTT.

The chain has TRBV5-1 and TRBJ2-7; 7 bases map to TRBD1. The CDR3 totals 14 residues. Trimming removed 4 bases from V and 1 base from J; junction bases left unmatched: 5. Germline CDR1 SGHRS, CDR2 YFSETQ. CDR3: CASSGTATSYEQYF. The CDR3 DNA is TGCGCCAGCAGCGGGACAGCCACTTCCTACGAGCAGTACTTC.

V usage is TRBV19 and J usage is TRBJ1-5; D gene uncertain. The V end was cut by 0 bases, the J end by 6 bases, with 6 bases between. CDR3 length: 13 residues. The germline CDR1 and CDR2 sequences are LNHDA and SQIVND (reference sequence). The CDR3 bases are TGTGCCAGTAGTATAGACGGTGGTCAGCCCCAGCATTTT. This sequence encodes CASSIDGGQPQHF.

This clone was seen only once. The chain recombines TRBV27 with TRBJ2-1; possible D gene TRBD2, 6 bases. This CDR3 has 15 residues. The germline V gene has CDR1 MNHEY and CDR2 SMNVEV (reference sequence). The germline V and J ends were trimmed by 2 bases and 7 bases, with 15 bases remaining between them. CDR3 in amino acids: CASSLIAVRPNEQFF. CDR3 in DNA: TGTGCCAGCAGTTTAATAGCGGTTAGGCCAAATGAGCAGTTCTTC.

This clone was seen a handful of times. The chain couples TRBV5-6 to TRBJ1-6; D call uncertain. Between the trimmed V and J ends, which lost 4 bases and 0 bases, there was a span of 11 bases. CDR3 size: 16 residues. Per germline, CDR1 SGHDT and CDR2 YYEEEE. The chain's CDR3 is CASSPRYSSYNSPLHF. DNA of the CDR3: TGTGCCAGCAGCCCGAGGTATAGCTCCTATAATTCACCCCTCCACTTT.

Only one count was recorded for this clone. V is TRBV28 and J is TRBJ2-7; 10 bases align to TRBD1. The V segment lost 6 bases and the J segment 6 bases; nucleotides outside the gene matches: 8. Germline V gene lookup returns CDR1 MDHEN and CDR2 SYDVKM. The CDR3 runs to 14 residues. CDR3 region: CASSDPGQGREQYF. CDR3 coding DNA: TGTGCCAGCAGCGACCCGGGACAGGGGCGCGAGCAGTACTTC.

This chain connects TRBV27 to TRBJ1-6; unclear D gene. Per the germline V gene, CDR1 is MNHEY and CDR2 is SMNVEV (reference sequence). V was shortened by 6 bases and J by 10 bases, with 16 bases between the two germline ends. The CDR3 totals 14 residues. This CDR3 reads CASSGRGSGSPLHF. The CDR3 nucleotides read TGTGCCAGCAGCGGACGGGGAAGCGGATCACCCCTCCACTTT.

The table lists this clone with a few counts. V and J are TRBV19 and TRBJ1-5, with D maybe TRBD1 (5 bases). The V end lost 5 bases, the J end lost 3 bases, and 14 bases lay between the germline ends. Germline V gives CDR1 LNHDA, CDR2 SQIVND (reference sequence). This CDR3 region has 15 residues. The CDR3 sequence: CASSSDSGNNQPQHF. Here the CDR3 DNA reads TGTGCCAGTAGTTCAGACAGTGGGAACAATCAGCCCCAGCATTTT.

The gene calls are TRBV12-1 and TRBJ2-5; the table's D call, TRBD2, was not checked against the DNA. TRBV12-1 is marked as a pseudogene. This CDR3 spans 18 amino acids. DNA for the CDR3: TGTGCCAGCAGCCAAACCCGGACACTAGCGGGGGGGCCAGAGACCCAGTACTTC. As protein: CASSQTRTLAGGPETQYF.

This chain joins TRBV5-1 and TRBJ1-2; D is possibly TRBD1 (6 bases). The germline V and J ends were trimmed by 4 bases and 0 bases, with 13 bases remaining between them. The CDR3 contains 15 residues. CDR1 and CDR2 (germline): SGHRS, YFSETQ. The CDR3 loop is CASSVDSTSNYGYTF. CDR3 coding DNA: TGCGCCAGCAGCGTGGACAGCACATCTAACTATGGCTACACCTTC.

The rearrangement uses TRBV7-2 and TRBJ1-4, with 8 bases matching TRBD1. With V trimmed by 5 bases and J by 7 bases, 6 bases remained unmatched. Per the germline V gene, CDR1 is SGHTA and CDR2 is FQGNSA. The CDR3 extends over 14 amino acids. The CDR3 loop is CASSPTGVGEKLFF. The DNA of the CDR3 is TGTGCCAGCAGCCCGACAGGGGTTGGTGAAAAACTGTTTTTT.